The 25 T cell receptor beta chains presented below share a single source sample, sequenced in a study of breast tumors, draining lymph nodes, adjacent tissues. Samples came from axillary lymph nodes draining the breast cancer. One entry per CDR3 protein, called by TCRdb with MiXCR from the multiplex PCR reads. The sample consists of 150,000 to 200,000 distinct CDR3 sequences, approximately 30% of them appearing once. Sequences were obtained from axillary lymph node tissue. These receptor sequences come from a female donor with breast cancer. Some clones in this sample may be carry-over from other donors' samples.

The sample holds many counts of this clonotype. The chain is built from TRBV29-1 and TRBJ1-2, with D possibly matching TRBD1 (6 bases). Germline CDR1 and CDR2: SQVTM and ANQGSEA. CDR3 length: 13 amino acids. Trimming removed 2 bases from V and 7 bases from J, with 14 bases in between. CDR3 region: CSVEQQGSIGYTF. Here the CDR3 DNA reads TGCAGCGTTGAACAACAGGGATCGATTGGCTACACCTTC.

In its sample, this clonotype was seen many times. DNA for the CDR3: TGTGCCAGTATTAACTCCGGGACAGGGATCGGCTACACCTTC. As protein: CASINSGTGIGYTF. This chain joins TRBV19 and TRBJ1-2, with 9 bases matching TRBD1. Per the germline V gene, CDR1 is LNHDA and CDR2 is SQIVND (reference sequence). The CDR3 is 14 amino acids. The V segment lost 7 bases and the J segment 8 bases; nucleotides outside the gene matches: 11.

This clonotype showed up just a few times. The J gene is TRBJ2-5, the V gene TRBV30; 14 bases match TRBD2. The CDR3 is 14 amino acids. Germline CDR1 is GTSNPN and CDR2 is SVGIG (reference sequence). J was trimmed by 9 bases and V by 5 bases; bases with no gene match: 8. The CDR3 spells CAWGGTSGRKAQYF. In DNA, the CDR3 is TGTGCCTGGGGTGGGACTAGCGGGAGAAAGGCCCAGTACTTC.

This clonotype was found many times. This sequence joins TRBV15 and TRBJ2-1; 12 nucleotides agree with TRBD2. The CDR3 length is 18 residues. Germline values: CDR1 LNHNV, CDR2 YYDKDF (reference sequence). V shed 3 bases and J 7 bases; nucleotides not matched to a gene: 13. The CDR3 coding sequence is TGTGCCACCAGCAGTCGGATGAGACTAGCGGGAGATGGGAATGAGCAGTTCTTC. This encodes CATSSRMRLAGDGNEQFF.

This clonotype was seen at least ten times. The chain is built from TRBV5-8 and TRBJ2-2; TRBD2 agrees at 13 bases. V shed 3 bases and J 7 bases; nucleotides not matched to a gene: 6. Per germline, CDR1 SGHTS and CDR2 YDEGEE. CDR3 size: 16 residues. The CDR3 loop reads CASSSGLAGVDGELFF. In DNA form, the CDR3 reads TGTGCCAGCAGCTCCGGACTAGCGGGAGTTGACGGGGAGCTGTTTTTT.

In DNA form, the CDR3 reads TGTGCCAGCAGCTTGGACAGGGGCATGGGTGGCTACACCTTC. Protein product: CASSLDRGMGGYTF. The chain uses TRBV7-9 and TRBJ1-2, with TRBD1 identical over 9 bases. CDR3 length equals 14 residues. Trimming at V came to 3 bases and at J to 7 bases, leaving 6 bases not matched to a gene. Germline CDR1 reads SEHNR; CDR2 reads FQNEAQ (reference sequence).

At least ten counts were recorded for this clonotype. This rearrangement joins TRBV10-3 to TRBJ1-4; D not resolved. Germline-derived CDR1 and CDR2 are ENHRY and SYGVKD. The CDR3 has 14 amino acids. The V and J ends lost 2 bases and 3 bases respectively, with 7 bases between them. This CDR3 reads CAISELGSNEKLFF. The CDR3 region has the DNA TGTGCCATCAGTGAGCTGGGTTCTAATGAAAAACTGTTTTTT.

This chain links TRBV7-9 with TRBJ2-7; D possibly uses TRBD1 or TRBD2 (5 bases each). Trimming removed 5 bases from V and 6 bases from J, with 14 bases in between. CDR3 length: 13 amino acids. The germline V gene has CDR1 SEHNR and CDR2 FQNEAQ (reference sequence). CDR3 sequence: CASSRGAAGEQYF. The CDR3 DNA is TGTGCCAGCAGCCGAGGGGCGGCCGGCGAGCAGTACTTC.

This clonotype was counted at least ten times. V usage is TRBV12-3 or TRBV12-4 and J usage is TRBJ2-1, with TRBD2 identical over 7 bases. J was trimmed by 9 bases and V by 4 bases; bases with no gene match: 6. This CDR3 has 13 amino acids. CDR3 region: CASSSTSVSEQFF. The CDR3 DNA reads TGTGCCAGCAGTTCCACTAGCGTCAGTGAGCAGTTCTTC.

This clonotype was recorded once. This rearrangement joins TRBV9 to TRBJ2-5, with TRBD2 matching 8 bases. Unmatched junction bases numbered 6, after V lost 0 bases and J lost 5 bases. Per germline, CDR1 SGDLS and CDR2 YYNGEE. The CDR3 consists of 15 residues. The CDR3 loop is CASSVGGSGMETQYF. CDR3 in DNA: TGTGCCAGCAGCGTAGGGGGTAGCGGGATGGAGACCCAGTACTTC.

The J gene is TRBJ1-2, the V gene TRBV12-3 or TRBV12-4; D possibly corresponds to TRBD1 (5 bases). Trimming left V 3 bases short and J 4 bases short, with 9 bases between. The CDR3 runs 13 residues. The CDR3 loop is CASSFRGVYGYTF. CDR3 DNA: TGTGCCAGCAGTTTCCGGGGGGTCTATGGCTACACCTTC.

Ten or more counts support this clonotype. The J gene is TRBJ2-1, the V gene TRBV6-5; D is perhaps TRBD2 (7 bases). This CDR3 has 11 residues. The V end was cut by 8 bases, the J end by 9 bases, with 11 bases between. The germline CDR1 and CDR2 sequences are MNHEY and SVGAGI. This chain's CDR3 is CASSRGGEQFF. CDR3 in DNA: TGTGCCAGCTCTAGGGGGGGTGAGCAGTTCTTC.

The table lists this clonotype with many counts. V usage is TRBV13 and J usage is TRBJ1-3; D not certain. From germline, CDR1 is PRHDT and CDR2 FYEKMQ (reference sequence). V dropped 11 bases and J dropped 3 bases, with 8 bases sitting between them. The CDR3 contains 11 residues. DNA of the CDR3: TGTGCCTTAAAGGGTGGAAACACCATATATTTT. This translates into CALKGGNTIYF.

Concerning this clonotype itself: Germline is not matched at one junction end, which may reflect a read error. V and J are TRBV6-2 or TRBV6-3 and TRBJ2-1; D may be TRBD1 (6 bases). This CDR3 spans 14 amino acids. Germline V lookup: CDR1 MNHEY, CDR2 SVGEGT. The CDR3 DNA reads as TGCGCCAGCAGTGAGGTACAGGGTGGGGGTGAGCAGTTCTTC. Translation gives CASSEVQGGGEQFF.

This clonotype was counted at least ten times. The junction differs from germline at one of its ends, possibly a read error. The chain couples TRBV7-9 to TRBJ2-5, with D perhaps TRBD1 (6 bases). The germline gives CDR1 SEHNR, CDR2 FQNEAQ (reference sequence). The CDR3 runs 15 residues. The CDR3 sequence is CASSLGGPGAETQHF. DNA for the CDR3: TGTGCCAGCAGCTTAGGGGGGCCAGGGGCAGAGACCCAGCACTTC. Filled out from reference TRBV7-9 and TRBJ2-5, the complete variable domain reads DTGVSQNPRHKITKRGQNVTFRCDPISEHNRLYWYRQTLGQGPEFLTYFQNEAQLEKSRLLSDRFSAERPKGSFSTLEIQRTEQGDSAMYLCASSLGGPGAETQHFGPGTRLLVL.

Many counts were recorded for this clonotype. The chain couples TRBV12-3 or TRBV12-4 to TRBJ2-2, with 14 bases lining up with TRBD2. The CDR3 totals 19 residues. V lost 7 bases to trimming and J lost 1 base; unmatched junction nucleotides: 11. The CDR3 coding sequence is TGTGCCAGCACCTCAGCCCGGACTAGCGGGGGGTTGAACACCGGGGAGCTGTTTTTT. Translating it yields CASTSARTSGGLNTGELFF.

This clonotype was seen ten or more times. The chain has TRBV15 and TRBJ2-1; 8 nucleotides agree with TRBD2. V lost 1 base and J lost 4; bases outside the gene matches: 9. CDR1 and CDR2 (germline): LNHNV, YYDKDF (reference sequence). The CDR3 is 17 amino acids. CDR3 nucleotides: TGTGCCACCAGCAGAGCGAAAGCGGGGGCAAGTTACAATGAGCAGTTCTTC. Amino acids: CATSRAKAGASYNEQFF.

CDR3 nucleotide sequence: TGCAGTGCTAGTAAGAACCGGGGAGCTAACTATGGCTACACCTTC. Amino acid sequence: CSASKNRGANYGYTF. The rearrangement joins TRBV20-1 to TRBJ1-2; D is undetermined. V gave up 3 bases and J gave up 0 bases, with 14 bases separating them. CDR1 and CDR2 (germline): DFQATT, SNEGSKA (reference sequence). The length of the CDR3 is 15 residues.

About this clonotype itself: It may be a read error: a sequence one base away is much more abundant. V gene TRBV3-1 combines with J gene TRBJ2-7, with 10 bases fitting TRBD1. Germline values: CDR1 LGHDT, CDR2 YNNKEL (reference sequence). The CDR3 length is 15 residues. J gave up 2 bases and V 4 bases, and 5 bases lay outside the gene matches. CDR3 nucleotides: TGTGCCAGCAGCCGGGGTGGACAGGGGGCCTACGAGCAGTACTTC. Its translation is CASSRGGQGAYEQYF.

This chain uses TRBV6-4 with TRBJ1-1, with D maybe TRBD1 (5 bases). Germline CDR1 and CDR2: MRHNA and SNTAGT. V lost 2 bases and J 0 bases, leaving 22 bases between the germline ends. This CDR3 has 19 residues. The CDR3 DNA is TGTGCCAGCAGTGACCCAAGCCGACGTCGGGGACGAGTGAACACTGAAGCTTTCTTT. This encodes CASSDPSRRRGRVNTEAFF.

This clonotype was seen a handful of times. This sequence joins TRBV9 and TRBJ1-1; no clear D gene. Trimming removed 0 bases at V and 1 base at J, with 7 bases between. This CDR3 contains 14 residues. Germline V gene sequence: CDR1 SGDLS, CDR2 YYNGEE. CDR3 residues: CASSVGVANTEAFF. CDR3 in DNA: TGTGCCAGCAGCGTAGGGGTGGCGAACACTGAAGCTTTCTTT.

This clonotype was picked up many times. CDR3 nucleotides: TGTGCCACCAGTGATCCCACTAGCGGAGACGAGCAGTACTTC. Residues: CATSDPTSGDEQYF. V usage is TRBV24-1 and J usage is TRBJ2-7; the match to TRBD2 covers 8 bases. CDR1 and CDR2 from the germline V gene are KGHDR and SFDVKD. The J segment lost 5 bases and the V segment lost 3 bases, leaving 5 bases of the junction unmatched. This CDR3 region has 14 residues.

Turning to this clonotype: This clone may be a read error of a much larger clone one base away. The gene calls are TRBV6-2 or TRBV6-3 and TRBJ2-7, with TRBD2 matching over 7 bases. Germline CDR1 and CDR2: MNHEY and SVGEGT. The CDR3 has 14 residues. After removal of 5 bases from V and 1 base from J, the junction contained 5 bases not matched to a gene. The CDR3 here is CASSPAGVSYEQYF. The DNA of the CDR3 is TGTGCCAGCAGTCCTGCGGGAGTGTCCTACGAGCAGTACTTC.

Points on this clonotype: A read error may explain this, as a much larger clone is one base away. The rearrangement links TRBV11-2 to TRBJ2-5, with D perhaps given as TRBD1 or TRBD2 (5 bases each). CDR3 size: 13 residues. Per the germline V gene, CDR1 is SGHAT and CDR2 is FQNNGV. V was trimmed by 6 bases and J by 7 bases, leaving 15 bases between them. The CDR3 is CASRPSGRATQYF. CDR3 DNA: TGTGCCAGCAGACCTTCGGGGCGGGCGACCCAGTACTTC.

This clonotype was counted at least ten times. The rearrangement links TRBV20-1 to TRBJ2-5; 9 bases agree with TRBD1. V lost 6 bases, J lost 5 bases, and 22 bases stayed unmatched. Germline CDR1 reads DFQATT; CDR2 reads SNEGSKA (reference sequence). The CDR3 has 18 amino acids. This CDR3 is CSAETGTGTGISRETQYF. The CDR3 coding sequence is TGCAGTGCCGAAACGGGAACCGGGACAGGGATATCCCGGGAGACCCAGTACTTC.